These 26 T cell receptor beta chains share one sample of origin, sequenced in a study of blood T cell repertoires in COVID-19. Assay used: immunoSEQ multiplex PCR; TCRdb lists only in-frame clones, some missing. The table includes approximately 300,000 clones, about 85% detected once. The sequenced sample was peripheral blood. All receptors come from a human donor with COVID-19, enrolled during active disease. The donor label of this sample is uncertain.

V usage is TRBV7-9 and J usage is TRBJ1-4; no firm D call. This CDR3 spans 13 amino acids. Germline V gene data show CDR1 as SEHNR and CDR2 as FQNEAQ (reference sequence). The V end lost 6 bases, the J end lost 7 bases, and 12 bases lay between the germline ends. The CDR3 sequence: CASSTGGSEKLFF. The CDR3 bases are TGTGCCAGCAGTACGGGAGGTAGTGAAAAACTGTTTTTT.

This chain joins TRBV5-1 and TRBJ2-7, with a weak D call TRBD2 (5 bases). This CDR3 region has 14 residues. V was trimmed by 4 bases and J by 2 bases, leaving 13 bases between them. Germline V lookup: CDR1 SGHRS, CDR2 YFSETQ. CDR3 sequence reads: CASSDPLAAYEQYF. The CDR3 coding sequence is TGCGCCAGCAGCGACCCCCTAGCCGCCTACGAGCAGTACTTC. The full variable domain, with the rest looked up from reference TRBV5-1 and TRBJ2-7, is KAGVTQTPRYLIKTRGQQVTLSCSPISGHRSVSWYQQTPGQGLQFLFEYFSETQRNKGNFPGRFSGRQFSNSRSEMNVSTLELGDSALYLCASSDPLAAYEQYFGPGTRLTVT.

This clone appeared a single time. This sequence joins TRBV28 and TRBJ2-2; 7 bases match TRBD1. The CDR3 runs to 14 residues. The germline CDR1 and CDR2 sequences are MDHEN and SYDVKM. The V segment lost 10 bases and the J segment 5 bases; nucleotides outside the gene matches: 10. The CDR3 DNA follows: TGTGCCACCCTAGAGGGACAGAGGACCGGGGAGCTGTTTTTT. Translation gives CATLEGQRTGELFF. Complete variable domain (other parts from reference TRBV28 and TRBJ2-2): DVKVTQSSRYLVKRTGEKVFLECVQDMDHENMFWYRQDPGLGLRLIYFSYDVKMKEKGDIPEGYSVSREKKERFSLILESASTNQTSMYLCATLEGQRTGELFFGEGSRLTVL.

The chain combines TRBV27 with TRBJ1-5, with D possibly being TRBD1 (5 bases). From germline, CDR1 is MNHEY and CDR2 SMNVEV (reference sequence). Trimming left V 0 bases short and J 0 bases short, with 12 bases between. The CDR3 has 17 amino acids. CDR3 DNA sequence: TGTGCCAGCAGTTTATCAGGGACTAGATATAGCAATCAGCCCCAGCATTTT. Its translation: CASSLSGTRYSNQPQHF.

This chain links TRBV28 with TRBJ1-2; D is unresolved. Germline V CDR1 and CDR2: MDHEN, SYDVKM. This CDR3 spans 11 amino acids. The V gene lost 11 bases and the J gene lost 6 bases, with 13 bases spanning the gap. CDR3 nucleotide sequence: TGTGCCCCAGACTCCCGGAATGGCTACACCTTC. Its translation: CAPDSRNGYTF.

This chain links TRBV11-2 with TRBJ2-7, with a tentative D call TRBD2 (6 bases). Germline V gene sequence: CDR1 SGHAT, CDR2 FQNNGV. The CDR3 covers 14 residues. Trimming stripped 5 bases from V and 4 bases from J, with 15 bases between. The CDR3 sequence is CASSGRGLEYEQYF. The CDR3 bases are TGTGCCAGCAGCGGTCGGGGACTGGAATACGAGCAGTACTTC.

The chain has TRBV27 and TRBJ2-3, with 9 bases lining up with TRBD2. The CDR3 sequence is 15 residues long. The germline gives CDR1 MNHEY, CDR2 SMNVEV (reference sequence). Germline trimming cut 4 bases from V and 13 bases from J; bases unmatched to any gene: 15. Written as DNA, the CDR3 is TGTGCCAGCAGTTCCCCCACAGCGGGAGGCCGTAAGGAGTATTTT. Its translation is CASSSPTAGGRKEYF.

The V and J genes are TRBV5-1 and TRBJ1-1; the D is unclear. Germline V gives CDR1 SGHRS, CDR2 YFSETQ. This CDR3 region has 17 residues. V was shortened by 0 bases and J by 1 base, with 16 bases between the two germline ends. Here the CDR3 DNA reads TGCGCCAGCAGCTTGGAGGGAGTACGGGCGGCGAACACTGAAGCTTTCTTT. It yields the protein CASSLEGVRAANTEAFF. Drawing the rest from reference TRBV5-1 and TRBJ1-1, the complete variable domain is KAGVTQTPRYLIKTRGQQVTLSCSPISGHRSVSWYQQTPGQGLQFLFEYFSETQRNKGNFPGRFSGRQFSNSRSEMNVSTLELGDSALYLCASSLEGVRAANTEAFFGQGTRLTVV.

This clone occurred many times. The chain employs TRBV28 and TRBJ1-4; 7 nucleotides match TRBD1. The CDR3 contains 15 residues. The germline CDR1 and CDR2 sequences are MDHEN and SYDVKM. The junction had 9 bases not matched to a gene; V was cut back by 4 bases and J by 7 bases. This chain's CDR3 is CASSSQTGQGEKLFF. CDR3 in DNA: TGTGCCAGCAGTTCACAGACAGGGCAGGGTGAAAAACTGTTTTTT. Complete variable domain (other parts from reference TRBV28 and TRBJ1-4): DVKVTQSSRYLVKRTGEKVFLECVQDMDHENMFWYRQDPGLGLRLIYFSYDVKMKEKGDIPEGYSVSREKKERFSLILESASTNQTSMYLCASSSQTGQGEKLFFGSGTQLSVL.

The J gene is TRBJ1-1, the V gene TRBV6-5, with 9 nucleotides matching TRBD1. This CDR3 region has 14 residues. Unmatched junction bases numbered 6, after V lost 6 bases and J lost 4 bases. Germline loops: CDR1 MNHEY, CDR2 SVGAGI. CDR3 in amino acids: CASRETGGRTEAFF. DNA for the CDR3: TGTGCCAGCAGGGAGACAGGGGGTCGCACTGAAGCTTTCTTT.

This rearrangement joins TRBV5-4 to TRBJ2-1; TRBD2 agrees at 14 bases. This CDR3 contains 15 residues. Trimming removed 3 bases from V and 6 bases from J; junction bases left unmatched: 2. Germline lookup yields CDR1 SGHNT and CDR2 YYREEE (reference sequence). The CDR3 nucleotides are TGTGCCAGCAGCTACGGACTAGCGGGGGGCAATGAGCAGTTCTTC. Its protein product is CASSYGLAGGNEQFF.

This clone was seen a few times. V is TRBV30 and J is TRBJ1-2; D gene ambiguous. The CDR3 sequence is 14 residues long. V shed 2 bases and J shed 6 bases, with 16 bases lying between them. The germline V gene has CDR1 GTSNPN and CDR2 SVGIG (reference sequence). The CDR3 DNA follows: TGTGCCTGGAGTATCGCCTTGACGGAGGATGGCTACACCTTC. Its protein is CAWSIALTEDGYTF.

The chain combines TRBV1 with TRBJ2-1; TRBD2 reflects the table's D call only, with no check against the DNA. TRBV1 counts as a pseudogene. The CDR3 has 17 residues. The CDR3 loop is CTSSQPGTSGEEGEQFF. CDR3 nucleotide sequence: TGCACCAGCAGCCAACCGGGGACTAGCGGTGAGGAGGGTGAGCAGTTCTTC.

The J gene is TRBJ1-1, the V gene TRBV19; possible D gene TRBD1, 6 bases. Germline V lookup: CDR1 LNHDA, CDR2 SQIVND (reference sequence). This CDR3 has 14 residues. Deletions cut 6 bases from V and 0 bases from J, with 11 bases between. The CDR3 loop reads CASSRGQLNTEAFF. CDR3 bases: TGTGCCAGTAGCCGGGGACAATTGAACACTGAAGCTTTCTTT.

The chain couples TRBV18 to TRBJ2-1; 9 bases agree with TRBD1. After removal of 1 base from V and 9 bases from J, the junction contained 7 bases not matched to a gene. The CDR3 contains 15 residues. Per the germline V gene, CDR1 is KGHSH and CDR2 is LQKENI. The CDR3 reads CASSPRDRADTEQFF. As DNA, the CDR3 is TGTGCCAGCTCACCACGGGACAGGGCGGATACTGAGCAGTTCTTC.

The chain employs TRBV2 and TRBJ1-2; D perhaps matches TRBD1 (5 bases). Trimming pared 7 bases from V and 8 bases from J, leaving 14 bases between. Germline values: CDR1 SNHLY, CDR2 FYNNEI. The CDR3 has 12 amino acids. The DNA for the CDR3 is TGTGCCAGCAAATTAGGGGTGGAGGGCTACACCTTC. Residues: CASKLGVEGYTF.

This chain links TRBV6-5 with TRBJ1-5, with TRBD1 matching over 11 bases. The CDR3 covers 14 residues. Germline V CDR1 and CDR2: MNHEY, SVGAGI. V was clipped by 8 bases and J by 6 bases; unmatched bases: 6. CDR3 coding DNA: TGTGCCAGCCAGGACAGGGGGCCAAGTCAGCCCCAGCATTTT. Translating gives CASQDRGPSQPQHF.

This chain connects TRBV6-2 or TRBV6-3 to TRBJ2-7; D not certain. Trimming left V 0 bases short and J 3 bases short, with 6 bases between. Germline V gene lookup returns CDR1 MNHEY and CDR2 SVGEGT. The CDR3 loop spans 13 amino acids. This CDR3 reads CASSYSPVYEQYF. The DNA of the CDR3 is TGTGCCAGCAGTTACTCCCCCGTCTACGAGCAGTACTTC.

The CDR3 region has the DNA TGTGCCAGCAGTAAACAGGGGACCTATGGCTACACCTTC. Amino acids: CASSKQGTYGYTF. The chain links TRBV2 to TRBJ1-2; 7 bases align to TRBD1. J lost 4 bases, V lost 5 bases, and 4 bases had no gene match. The CDR3 totals 13 residues. Germline V gene lookup returns CDR1 SNHLY and CDR2 FYNNEI.

The chain carries TRBV4-2 and TRBJ2-7; maybe TRBD2 (6 bases). Trimming took off 0 bases at V and 2 bases at J, with 11 bases between the two ends. Germline loops: CDR1 LGHNA, CDR2 YNFKEQ. This CDR3 comprises 15 residues. The CDR3 DNA reads TGTGCCAGCAGCCAAGATTGGAGGGGAACCTACGAGCAGTACTTC. This sequence encodes CASSQDWRGTYEQYF.

This chain connects TRBV7-9 to TRBJ2-2; perhaps TRBD1 as D (6 bases). V lost 2 bases, J lost 4 bases, and 11 bases lay in between. CDR1 is SEHNR and CDR2 is FQNEAQ in the germline V gene (reference sequence). This CDR3 spans 15 amino acids. CDR3 residues: CASSLQPRGTGELFF. CDR3 in DNA: TGTGCCAGCAGCTTACAGCCCAGGGGCACCGGGGAGCTGTTTTTT.

This clone was detected only a few times. V is TRBV12-3 or TRBV12-4 and J is TRBJ1-2; possible D gene TRBD1, 5 bases. The CDR3 has 13 amino acids. Trimming took 4 bases from V and 3 from J, leaving 9 bases between them. CDR3 sequence reads: CASSSLGDYGYTF. The DNA for the CDR3 is TGTGCCAGCAGTTCCCTAGGGGACTATGGCTACACCTTC.

The rearrangement links TRBV6-6 to TRBJ2-1; 8 nucleotides align to TRBD1. V lost 6 bases and J lost 0; bases outside the gene matches: 4. The CDR3 spans 15 residues. Per the germline V gene, CDR1 is MNHNY and CDR2 is SVGAGI (reference sequence). The CDR3 loop reads CASRAGGNSYNEQFF. The CDR3 region has the DNA TGTGCCAGCAGGGCAGGGGGCAACTCCTACAATGAGCAGTTCTTC.

The rearrangement joins TRBV4-1 to TRBJ1-4, with D hard to call. The length of the CDR3 is 11 residues. The V end was cut by 1 base, the J end by 12 bases, with 6 bases between. Germline CDR1 MGHRA, CDR2 YSYEKL. The CDR3 loop is CASSQVSELFF. Written as DNA, the CDR3 is TGCGCCAGCAGCCAAGTTTCGGAACTGTTTTTT.

The chain employs TRBV5-6 and TRBJ2-7; 9 bases are a match to TRBD2. V gave up 0 bases and J gave up 6 bases; unmatched junction bases: 4. The germline gives CDR1 SGHDT, CDR2 YYEEEE. This CDR3 contains 14 residues. The CDR3: CASSLAGLAGEQYF. The CDR3 DNA sequence: TGTGCCAGCAGCTTGGCGGGACTAGCAGGCGAGCAGTACTTC. Using reference TRBV5-6 and TRBJ2-7 for the parts outside the CDR3, the full variable domain is DAGVTQSPTHLIKTRGQQVTLRCSPKSGHDTVSWYQQALGQGPQFIFQYYEEEERQRGNFPDRFSGHQFPNYSSELNVNALLLGDSALYLCASSLAGLAGEQYFGPGTRLTVT.

This chain joins TRBV5-8 and TRBJ1-6; D perhaps matches TRBD1 (5 bases). With 0 bases removed from V and 4 bases from J, the gap between germline ends came to 8 bases. The CDR3 is 15 amino acids. Germline-derived CDR1 and CDR2 are SGHTS and YDEGEE. This CDR3 is CASSLVQGYNSPLHF. DNA of the CDR3: TGTGCCAGCAGCTTGGTCCAGGGTTATAATTCACCCCTCCACTTT.